These 22 T cell receptor beta chains were all obtained from the same sample, sequenced in a study of regulatory T cells in long-lasting Graves disease. Time point here: newly diagnosed GD, antithyroid drugs for less than 3 months. Generation of the TCR library employed RNA extracted from PBMCs. To make TCR beta libraries, researchers used iRepertoire HTBI primers and Arm-PCR of CDR3 regions. TCRdb re-called the multiplex PCR reads with MiXCR, one entry per CDR3 protein. This sample yields about 520,000 distinct CDR3 sequences, of which more than 10% are seen a single time; approximately 9.6% belongs to the top ten. These records were also assigned to another study, of T cells in Graves' hyperthyroidism and ophthalmopathy.

The material sequenced was peripheral blood mononuclear cells (PBMCs), taken at new diagnosis, from a patient treated with antithyroid drugs. These receptor sequences come from a woman aged 25 to 39 with Graves disease.

This clonotype has at least ten counts. The chain joins TRBV20-1 to TRBJ2-1; D possibly corresponds to TRBD2 (5 bases). CDR1 and CDR2 (germline): DFQATT, SNEGSKA (reference sequence). V lost 0 bases to trimming and J lost 0 bases, with 12 bases between them. The CDR3 covers 16 residues. The CDR3 sequence: CSARDYGKSSYNEQFF. DNA for the CDR3: TGCAGTGCTAGAGATTACGGGAAGAGCTCCTACAATGAGCAGTTCTTC.

This clonotype appeared many times. This rearrangement joins TRBV15 to TRBJ2-2, with 7 bases that match TRBD2. The CDR3 consists of 17 residues. V lost 0 bases to trimming and J lost 1 base; unmatched junction nucleotides: 5. Germline CDR1 and CDR2: LNHNV and YYDKDF (reference sequence). Here the CDR3 DNA reads TGTGCCACCAGCAGAGAAGCGACTAGCCGGAACACCGGGGAGCTGTTTTTT. Translated: CATSREATSRNTGELFF.

This clonotype has ten or more counts. The gene calls are TRBV29-1 and TRBJ1-3, with D hard to call. Germline-derived CDR1 and CDR2 are SQVTM and ANQGSEA. Trimming cost V 4 bases and J 0 bases, with 7 bases left between them. The CDR3 is made up of 13 amino acids. The CDR3 nucleotides read TGCAGCGTTGCATGGAGCTCTGGAAACACCATATATTTT. Translating it yields CSVAWSSGNTIYF.

There are a few counts of this clonotype. This chain links TRBV10-1 with TRBJ2-1, with D unresolved. In germline, CDR1 is WNHNN, CDR2 SYGVQD (reference sequence). V gave up 2 bases and J gave up 1 base, with 6 bases separating them. This CDR3 region has 14 residues. In DNA form, the CDR3 reads TGCGCCAGCAGTGAGGTGGGTTCCTACAATGAGCAGTTCTTC. Its protein is CASSEVGSYNEQFF.

This clonotype has ten or more counts. The rearrangement joins TRBV27 to TRBJ2-7; possible D gene TRBD2, 5 bases. Germline V gives CDR1 MNHEY, CDR2 SMNVEV (reference sequence). The CDR3 is 15 amino acids. V was trimmed by 4 bases and J by 4 bases, leaving 17 bases between them. The CDR3 DNA reads TGTGCCAGCAGTTCACCCGGCCGACTACTATACGAGCAGTACTTC. It codes for CASSSPGRLLYEQYF.

This clonotype was detected ten times or more. The CDR3 protein is CASSDGTGTFFTEAFF. DNA for the CDR3: TGTGCCAGCAGCGACGGGACAGGGACATTTTTCACTGAAGCTTTCTTT. The V call is TRBV27, the J call TRBJ1-1; 9 bases match TRBD1. The V segment lost 6 bases and the J segment 4 bases; nucleotides outside the gene matches: 12. The germline CDR1 and CDR2 sequences are MNHEY and SMNVEV (reference sequence). The CDR3 runs to 16 residues.

This clonotype has ten or more counts. This chain uses TRBV28 with TRBJ1-2; perhaps TRBD1 as D (5 bases). With 3 bases removed from V and 8 bases from J, the gap between germline ends came to 16 bases. The CDR3 has 14 amino acids. CDR1 is MDHEN and CDR2 is SYDVKM in the germline V gene. The CDR3 spells CASSFRDASRGYTF. In nucleotides, the CDR3 is TGTGCCAGCAGTTTCCGGGACGCCTCCCGCGGCTACACCTTC.

In its sample, this clonotype was seen many times. The gene calls are TRBV6-2 or TRBV6-3 and TRBJ1-2; D remains unclear. The germline V gene encodes CDR1 MNHEY and CDR2 SVGEGT. The CDR3 consists of 13 residues. V lost 3 bases and J 4 bases, leaving 9 bases between the germline ends. The CDR3 reads CASSYGWSYGYTF. The CDR3 DNA is TGTGCCAGCAGTTATGGCTGGAGCTATGGCTACACCTTC.

This clonotype was seen repeatedly, ten times or more. The chain carries TRBV5-8 and TRBJ1-4; D unclear. Germline V gives CDR1 SGHTS, CDR2 YDEGEE. Trimming removed 4 bases at V and 5 bases at J, with 9 bases between. This CDR3 is built from 13 residues. The CDR3 spells CASSGGLNEKLFF. The CDR3 coding sequence is TGTGCCAGCAGCGGCGGGCTAAATGAAAAACTGTTTTTT.

Concerning this clonotype itself: One base away lies a much larger clone, so this may be a sequencing read error. This chain connects TRBV20-1 to TRBJ2-3; D is unresolved. CDR3 length: 16 residues. Germline CDR1 DFQATT, CDR2 SNEGSKA (reference sequence). CDR3: CNASRFGQSSTDTQYF. The DNA for the CDR3 is TGCAATGCTAGTCGGTTTGGTCAGTCAAGCACAGATACGCAGTATTTT.

The rearrangement links TRBV27 to TRBJ2-5, with TRBD2 identical over 15 bases. The germline gives CDR1 MNHEY, CDR2 SMNVEV (reference sequence). The J segment lost 4 bases and the V segment lost 6 bases, leaving 3 bases of the junction unmatched. This CDR3 has 15 residues. Here the CDR3 DNA reads TGTGCCAGCAGCCAGGGACTAGCGGGAGGAGAGACCCAGTACTTC. Encoded protein: CASSQGLAGGETQYF.

This clonotype was picked up many times. V is TRBV20-1 and J is TRBJ2-3; D could derive from TRBD1 or TRBD2 (5 bases each). Trimming left V 6 bases short and J 4 bases short, with 11 bases between. The CDR3 runs to 12 residues. Germline V gives CDR1 DFQATT, CDR2 SNEGSKA (reference sequence). The CDR3 DNA follows: TGCAGTGCCAAACCGGGACCAGATACGCAGTATTTT. Translation gives CSAKPGPDTQYF.

This clonotype was observed at least ten times. V usage is TRBV28 and J usage is TRBJ1-1, with TRBD1 matching 7 bases. With 5 bases clipped from V and 1 base from J, the junction kept 7 bases outside the gene matches. CDR3 length: 15 residues. Germline CDR1 is MDHEN and CDR2 is SYDVKM. DNA for the CDR3: TGTGCCAGCAGTCCATGGGACAGTTCGAACACTGAAGCTTTCTTT. Translation: CASSPWDSSNTEAFF.

The V gene is TRBV6-2 or TRBV6-3, the J gene TRBJ1-1; TRBD1 might be the D (6 bases). Germline V CDR1 and CDR2: MNHEY, SVGEGT. There are 15 residues in the CDR3. Trimming left V 7 bases short and J 4 bases short, with 19 bases between. CDR3 DNA sequence: TGTGCCAGCAATCGCCCCGGTCGACAGGTCACTGAAGCTTTCTTT. Its translation is CASNRPGRQVTEAFF.

This clonotype was counted between two and nine times. The chain recombines TRBV7-9 with TRBJ2-7, with TRBD1 matching over 8 bases. Trimming cost V 2 bases and J 1 base; bases outside gene matches: 10. Germline CDR1 is SEHNR and CDR2 is FQNEAQ (reference sequence). This CDR3 contains 17 residues. The CDR3 loop is CASSLSSGTGSSYEQYF. The CDR3 coding sequence is TGTGCCAGCAGCTTAAGTTCCGGGACAGGCTCATCCTACGAGCAGTACTTC.

This clonotype occurred many times. The chain joins TRBV15 to TRBJ2-7, with D perhaps matching TRBD2 (6 bases). From germline, CDR1 is LNHNV and CDR2 YYDKDF (reference sequence). The CDR3 totals 15 residues. V was trimmed by 5 bases and J by 1 base, leaving 15 bases between them. DNA for the CDR3: TGTGCCACCAGCCCCAATCCTGCGGGATCCTACGAGCAGTACTTC. It yields the protein CATSPNPAGSYEQYF.

This clonotype came up many times. The chain is built from TRBV28 and TRBJ1-2; the D gene is possibly TRBD1 (5 bases). The V gene's germline CDR1 is MDHEN and CDR2 SYDVKM. V was trimmed by 3 bases and J by 4 bases, leaving 12 bases between them. This CDR3 comprises 14 residues. CDR3 nucleotide sequence: TGTGCCAGCAGTTTTTCGACAGACGTCTATGGCTACACCTTC. Amino acids: CASSFSTDVYGYTF.

This clonotype has at least ten counts. The rearrangement links TRBV6-2 or TRBV6-3 to TRBJ2-7; D call uncertain. Trimming cost V 0 bases and J 3 bases, with 18 bases left between them. The CDR3 extends over 17 amino acids. Germline CDR1 MNHEY, CDR2 SVGEGT. CDR3: CASSYSSGIAFFYEQYF. CDR3 in DNA: TGTGCCAGCAGTTACTCGAGTGGGATCGCTTTTTTCTACGAGCAGTACTTC.

In this sample, this clonotype turned up many times. The V and J genes are TRBV7-3 and TRBJ2-1, with TRBD1 matching 12 bases. The CDR3 loop spans 17 amino acids. CDR1 and CDR2 from the germline V gene are SGHTA and FQGTGA. The J segment lost 6 bases and the V segment lost 4 bases, leaving 10 bases of the junction unmatched. The CDR3 DNA reads as TGTGCCAGCAGCTCCGTACCTCCGGGACAGGGGGCCAATGAGCAGTTCTTC. Its protein product is CASSSVPPGQGANEQFF.

The V and J genes are TRBV5-1 and TRBJ2-3; D may match TRBD1 or TRBD2 (6 bases each). The V gene lost 0 bases and the J gene lost 6 bases, with 11 bases spanning the gap. CDR3 size: 14 residues. CDR1 SGHRS and CDR2 YFSETQ come from the germline V gene. The CDR3 coding sequence is TGCGCCAGCAGCTTGGGGGGGGCGGATGATACGCAGTATTTT. Translating it yields CASSLGGADDTQYF.

Ten or more counts support this clonotype. The genes are TRBV13 and TRBJ2-1; weak D call: TRBD2 (6 bases). This CDR3 comprises 15 residues. Trimming removed 5 bases at V and 8 bases at J, with 19 bases between. Germline V gene lookup returns CDR1 PRHDT and CDR2 FYEKMQ (reference sequence). CDR3 nucleotides: TGTGCCAGCAGCCGCGCTAGCGACCTGGGGGATGAGCAGTTCTTC. This sequence encodes CASSRASDLGDEQFF.

This clonotype was counted ten times or more. The rearrangement uses TRBV18 and TRBJ2-7; D possibly corresponds to TRBD2 (6 bases). This CDR3 has 15 residues. CDR1 KGHSH and CDR2 LQKENI come from the germline V gene. Trimming pared 2 bases from V and 6 bases from J, leaving 17 bases between. In DNA, the CDR3 is TGTGCCAGCTCACCAGTCGGAGGGAACGGTCTCGAGCAGTACTTC. It encodes CASSPVGGNGLEQYF.